These 3 T cell receptor beta chains came from one sample sequenced in a study of blood T cell repertoires in COVID-19. Profiling relied on immunoSEQ multiplex PCR, and the TCRdb table lists in-frame clones only, not all of them. The sample has approximately 460,000 clones; nearly 90% are singletons. What was sequenced was peripheral blood. The receptors were gathered from a man in his late teens or twenties with COVID-19, enrolled during active disease.

In this sample, this clone turned up a few times. The chain carries TRBV7-8 and TRBJ1-1; possible D gene TRBD1, 5 bases. V was cut by 4 bases and J by 1 base, with 10 bases left in between. The CDR3 is made up of 14 amino acids. Germline CDR1 SGHVS, CDR2 FQNEAQ. In nucleotides, the CDR3 is TGTGCCAGCAGCTACGATAGGGGGAACACTGAAGCTTTCTTT. It is translated as CASSYDRGNTEAFF. The full variable domain, its missing parts supplied by reference TRBV7-8 and TRBJ1-1, is GAGVSQSPRYKVAKRGQDVALRCDPISGHVSLFWYQQALGQGPEFLTYFQNEAQLDKSGLPSDRFFAERPEGSVSTLKIQRTQQEDSAVYLCASSYDRGNTEAFFGQGTRLTVV.

This chain uses TRBV5-6 with TRBJ1-2; 11 bases fit TRBD1. The V and J ends lost 2 bases and 4 bases, in that order; junction bases with no gene match: 7. The germline V gene has CDR1 SGHDT and CDR2 YYEEEE. This CDR3 has 16 residues. For the CDR3, the DNA is TGTGCCAGCAGCTTTGGACAGGGGGCGCGATTCTATGGCTACACCTTC. It encodes CASSFGQGARFYGYTF. Supplemented by reference TRBV5-6 and TRBJ1-2, the full variable domain reads DAGVTQSPTHLIKTRGQQVTLRCSPKSGHDTVSWYQQALGQGPQFIFQYYEEEERQRGNFPDRFSGHQFPNYSSELNVNALLLGDSALYLCASSFGQGARFYGYTFGSGTRLTVV.

This clone was recorded once. The chain is built from TRBV7-9 and TRBJ2-2; D perhaps matches TRBD2 (5 bases). CDR3 length equals 14 residues. Deletions cut 5 bases from V and 5 bases from J, with 12 bases between. Germline assignment: CDR1 SEHNR and CDR2 FQNEAQ (reference sequence). The DNA of the CDR3 is TGTGCCAGCAGCCCCCGGACTGCTACCGGGGAGCTGTTTTTT. This translates into CASSPRTATGELFF.